One sample yielded the 20 T cell receptor beta chains listed below, sequenced in a study of cytomegalovirus exposure and HLA in healthy donors. Some clones are missing from TCRdb's copy, which holds only in-frame ones; the method was immunoSEQ multiplex PCR. This table holds 45,000 to 65,000 clones, just over 90% found once. The sequenced material came from PBMCs. These receptors originate from a woman younger than 35 in good health and CMV-seropositive.

Only a few counts were recorded for this clone. This rearrangement joins TRBV19 to TRBJ2-1; no reliable D call. CDR1 LNHDA and CDR2 SQIVND come from the germline V gene (reference sequence). The CDR3 is 13 residues long. Trimming removed 4 bases from V and 0 bases from J, with 4 bases in between. The CDR3 loop reads CASSSASYNEQFF. CDR3 bases: TGTGCCAGTAGTAGCGCCTCCTACAATGAGCAGTTCTTC.

The rearrangement links TRBV28 to TRBJ1-1, with a tentative D call TRBD1 (5 bases). Looked up from germline, CDR1 is MDHEN and CDR2 is SYDVKM. V dropped 6 bases and J dropped 1 base, with 12 bases sitting between them. The length of the CDR3 is 14 residues. The CDR3 sequence is CASSLGGANTEAFF. The CDR3 bases are TGTGCCAGCAGCTTGGGAGGGGCGAACACTGAAGCTTTCTTT.

The chain is built from TRBV6-1 and TRBJ2-3; tentative D call: TRBD2 (7 bases). V dropped 6 bases and J dropped 2 bases, with 9 bases sitting between them. The CDR3 has 13 residues. Germline assignment: CDR1 MNHNS and CDR2 SASEGT. CDR3 DNA sequence: TGTGCCAGCAGCGGGGGGCTCACAGATACGCAGTATTTT. Its translation is CASSGGLTDTQYF.

V usage is TRBV5-1 and J usage is TRBJ2-5; possible D gene TRBD2, 6 bases. Germline V gives CDR1 SGHRS, CDR2 YFSETQ. This CDR3 is built from 14 residues. V was clipped by 1 base and J by 0 bases, with 7 bases between them. CDR3 in DNA: TGCGCCAGCAGCTTGTGGGGGGACCAAGAGACCCAGTACTTC. It codes for CASSLWGDQETQYF.

In DNA, the CDR3 is TGTGCCAGCAGCCGACGGACTCAAAACACCGGGGAGCTGTTTTTT. Translated: CASSRRTQNTGELFF. This chain uses TRBV7-9 with TRBJ2-2; D is possibly TRBD2 (5 bases). The CDR3 spans 15 residues. In germline, CDR1 is SEHNR, CDR2 FQNEAQ (reference sequence). V lost 5 bases, J lost 2 bases, and 12 bases lay in between.

The V and J genes are TRBV4-1 and TRBJ1-2; TRBD1 might be the D (6 bases). Trimming stripped 3 bases from V and 4 bases from J, with 12 bases between. The CDR3 extends over 14 amino acids. In germline, CDR1 is MGHRA, CDR2 YSYEKL. In DNA form, the CDR3 reads TGCGCCAGCAGCCATACAGGGACAACCTATGGCTACACCTTC. Its protein is CASSHTGTTYGYTF.

This clone showed up just once. This chain connects TRBV30 to TRBJ1-2; 11 bases agree with TRBD1. The germline gives CDR1 GTSNPN, CDR2 SVGIG (reference sequence). After removal of 5 bases from V and 5 bases from J, the junction contained 13 bases not matched to a gene. The CDR3 extends over 16 amino acids. As DNA, the CDR3 is TGTGCCTGGTTGGCGACCATAGGGACAGGGGGATATGGCTACACCTTC. Its protein product is CAWLATIGTGGYGYTF.

J is TRBJ1-2 and V is TRBV29-1, with D unresolved. This CDR3 has 15 amino acids. Germline V CDR1 and CDR2: SQVTM, ANQGSEA. V gave up 2 bases and J gave up 1 base, with 14 bases separating them. CDR3: CSVEMGAGLNYGYTF. The CDR3 region has the DNA TGCAGCGTTGAAATGGGAGCAGGCCTTAACTATGGCTACACCTTC.

The chain couples TRBV5-1 to TRBJ1-1, with 8 bases identical to TRBD1. Unmatched junction bases numbered 5, after V lost 4 bases and J lost 9 bases. Germline-derived CDR1 and CDR2 are SGHRS and YFSETQ. The CDR3 is made up of 12 amino acids. The CDR3 protein is CASSEQGVQAFF. The DNA for the CDR3 is TGCGCCAGCAGCGAACAGGGGGTGCAAGCTTTCTTT.

The rearrangement joins TRBV4-1 to TRBJ2-5; D not certain. Germline lookup yields CDR1 MGHRA and CDR2 YSYEKL. CDR3 length: 15 amino acids. Trimming left V 1 base short and J 6 bases short, with 15 bases between. CDR3 bases: TGCGCCAGCAGCCAAGTAACAAGCGACGTTCAGACCCAGTACTTC. This gives the protein CASSQVTSDVQTQYF.

J is TRBJ1-1 and V is TRBV6-5; maybe TRBD1 (5 bases). Trimming shortened V by 8 bases and J by 9 bases, and 13 bases separated the two germline ends. Germline lookup yields CDR1 MNHEY and CDR2 SVGAGI. This CDR3 has 11 amino acids. CDR3 region: CASRGDYQAFF. The CDR3 nucleotides read TGTGCCAGCCGAGGGGACTATCAAGCTTTCTTT.

This chain uses TRBV18 with TRBJ1-1; TRBD1 agrees at 7 bases. The CDR3 totals 14 residues. With V trimmed by 3 bases and J by 2 bases, 3 bases remained unmatched. Germline V lookup: CDR1 KGHSH, CDR2 LQKENI. The CDR3 nucleotides read TGTGCCAGCTCACCCTGGGACAGTAACACTGAAGCTTTCTTT. It specifies CASSPWDSNTEAFF.

The gene calls are TRBV6-5 and TRBJ2-3; the D gene is possibly TRBD1 (6 bases). Germline assignment: CDR1 MNHEY and CDR2 SVGAGI. The CDR3 runs to 14 residues. Between the trimmed V and J ends, which lost 7 bases and 0 bases, there was a span of 11 bases. The DNA for the CDR3 is TGTGCCAGCAAAACAGGGTCTAGCACAGATACGCAGTATTTT. Protein: CASKTGSSTDTQYF.

This clone was recorded only once. This chain uses TRBV11-2 with TRBJ1-3; TRBD1 is a possible D gene (5 bases). From germline, CDR1 is SGHAT and CDR2 FQNNGV. V was trimmed by 5 bases and J by 4 bases, leaving 18 bases between them. The CDR3 sequence is 16 residues long. The chain's CDR3 is CASSLSSGPGGNTIYF. CDR3 nucleotides: TGTGCCAGCAGCCTCTCGTCGGGCCCAGGGGGAAACACCATATATTTT. The variable domain in full, with the rest retrieved from reference TRBV11-2 and TRBJ1-3, is EAGVAQSPRYKIIEKRQSVAFWCNPISGHATLYWYQQILGQGPKLLIQFQNNGVVDDSQLPKDRFSAERLKGVDSTLKIQPAKLEDSAVYLCASSLSSGPGGNTIYFGEGSWLTVV.

This clone was seen only once. The J gene is TRBJ2-7, the V gene TRBV11-2; 8 bases fit TRBD1. Trimming cost V 4 bases and J 6 bases; bases outside gene matches: 5. The CDR3 sequence is 13 residues long. Germline V gene data show CDR1 as SGHAT and CDR2 as FQNNGV. The CDR3 sequence: CASSSDRGPEQYF. The CDR3 nucleotides are TGTGCCAGCAGCTCAGACAGGGGCCCCGAGCAGTACTTC.

This chain connects TRBV7-3 to TRBJ1-1; a weak D match, TRBD1 (6 bases). Trimming took off 7 bases at V and 1 base at J, with 13 bases between the two ends. In germline, CDR1 is SGHTA, CDR2 FQGTGA. This CDR3 is 14 amino acids long. CDR3 DNA sequence: TGTGCCAGCAACGATGGGACACCGAACACTGAAGCTTTCTTT. It translates to CASNDGTPNTEAFF. The complete variable domain, with remaining parts taken from reference TRBV7-3 and TRBJ1-1, reads GAGVSQTPSNKVTEKGKYVELRCDPISGHTALYWYRQSLGQGPEFLIYFQGTGAADDSGLPNDRFFAVRPEGSVSTLKIQRTERGDSAVYLCASNDGTPNTEAFFGQGTRLTVV.

V and J are TRBV6-6 and TRBJ2-7, with TRBD2 identical over 9 bases. In germline, CDR1 is MNHNY, CDR2 SVGAGI (reference sequence). Trimming removed 4 bases from V and 0 bases from J; junction bases left unmatched: 7. The CDR3 extends over 16 amino acids. CDR3 residues: CASSSHSGGLSYEQYF. CDR3 sequence (DNA): TGTGCCAGCAGTTCCCATAGCGGGGGACTCTCCTACGAGCAGTACTTC.

This chain links TRBV2 with TRBJ2-4; 9 positions match TRBD1. Trimming removed 4 bases from V and 7 bases from J; junction bases left unmatched: 8. Germline CDR1 reads SNHLY; CDR2 reads FYNNEI. The CDR3 is 15 amino acids. Written as DNA, the CDR3 is TGTGCCAGCAGTGGATCCCGGACAGGGGACAACATTCAGTACTTC. It yields the protein CASSGSRTGDNIQYF.

The V and J genes are TRBV29-1 and TRBJ1-5; 10 nucleotides line up with TRBD1. The CDR3 spans 14 residues. Trimming at V came to 5 bases and at J to 2 bases, leaving 3 bases not matched to a gene. The germline V gene has CDR1 SQVTM and CDR2 ANQGSEA. CDR3 region: CSVRTGGGNQPQHF. Here the CDR3 DNA reads TGCAGCGTTCGGACAGGGGGAGGCAATCAGCCCCAGCATTTT.

CDR3 sequence reads: CASSLGRFVQETQYF. For the CDR3, the DNA is TGTGCCAGCAGTTTGGGCAGGTTTGTCCAAGAGACCCAGTACTTC. The gene calls are TRBV28 and TRBJ2-5, with D hard to call. CDR1 and CDR2 (germline): MDHEN, SYDVKM. V was clipped by 3 bases and J by 1 base, with 12 bases between them. The CDR3 contains 15 residues. The full variable domain, in which reference TRBV28 and TRBJ2-5 provide the parts outside the CDR3, is DVKVTQSSRYLVKRTGEKVFLECVQDMDHENMFWYRQDPGLGLRLIYFSYDVKMKEKGDIPEGYSVSREKKERFSLILESASTNQTSMYLCASSLGRFVQETQYFGPGTRLLVL.